This T cell receptor (beta chain) was documented in a study of blood T cell repertoires in COVID-19. Overall study: Donors in the United States, Italy and Spain gave samples during acute or convalescent COVID-19. Sample material is recorded as cDNA or gDNA derived from T cells, B-cell-depleted T cells, or PBMCs.

How the authors handled the data: Cell counts per sample came from amplifying reference gene primers. The assay was immunoSEQ multiplex PCR, and TCRdb's table has in-frame clones only and misses some. That table gives V, J and clone size, and the DNA gave D and trimming. The table has about 170,000 clones, 80% to 90% seen once. This CDR3 contains 15 residues. Germline-derived CDR1 and CDR2 are LGHNA and YSLEER. Between the trimmed V and J ends, which lost 0 bases and 2 bases, there was a span of 7 bases. This receptor was identified in a woman aged 70-85 years who had recovered from COVID-19. The rearrangement joins TRBV4-3 to TRBJ1-4; D might be TRBD1 (5 bases). The specimen was peripheral blood. CDR3 bases: TGCGCCAGCAGCCAAGAAAGGGGCACTAATGAAAAACTGTTTTTT. Translated: CASSQERGTNEKLFF.